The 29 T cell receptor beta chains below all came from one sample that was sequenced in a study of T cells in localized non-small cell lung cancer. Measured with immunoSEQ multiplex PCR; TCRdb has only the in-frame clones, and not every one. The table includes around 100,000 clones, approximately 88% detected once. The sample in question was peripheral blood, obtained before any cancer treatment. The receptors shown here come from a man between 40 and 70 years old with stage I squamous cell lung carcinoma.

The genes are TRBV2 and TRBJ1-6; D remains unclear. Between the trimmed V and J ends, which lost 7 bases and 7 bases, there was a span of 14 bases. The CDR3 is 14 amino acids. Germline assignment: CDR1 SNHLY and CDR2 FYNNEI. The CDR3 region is CASKRTDLNSPLHF. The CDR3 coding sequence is TGTGCCAGCAAAAGGACGGATCTGAATTCACCCCTCCACTTT.

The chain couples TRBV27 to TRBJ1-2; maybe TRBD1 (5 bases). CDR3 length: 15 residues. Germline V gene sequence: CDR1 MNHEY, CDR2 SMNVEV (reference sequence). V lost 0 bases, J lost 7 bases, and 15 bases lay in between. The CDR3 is CASSLSTGPLRGYTF. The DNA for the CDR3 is TGTGCCAGCAGTTTATCGACGGGGCCGCTGCGTGGCTACACCTTC.

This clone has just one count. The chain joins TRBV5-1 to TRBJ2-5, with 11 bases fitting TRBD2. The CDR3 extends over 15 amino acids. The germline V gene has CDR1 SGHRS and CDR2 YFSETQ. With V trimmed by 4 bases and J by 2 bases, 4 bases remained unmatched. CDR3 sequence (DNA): TGCGCCAGCAGCCAACGACTAGCGGGGCAAGAGACCCAGTACTTC. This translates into CASSQRLAGQETQYF. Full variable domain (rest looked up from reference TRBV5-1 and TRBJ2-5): KAGVTQTPRYLIKTRGQQVTLSCSPISGHRSVSWYQQTPGQGLQFLFEYFSETQRNKGNFPGRFSGRQFSNSRSEMNVSTLELGDSALYLCASSQRLAGQETQYFGPGTRLLVL.

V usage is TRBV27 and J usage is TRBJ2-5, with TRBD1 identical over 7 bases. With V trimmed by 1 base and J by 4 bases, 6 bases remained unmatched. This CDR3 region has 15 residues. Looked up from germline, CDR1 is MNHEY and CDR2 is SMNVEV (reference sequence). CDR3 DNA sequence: TGTGCCAGCAGTTTATACTCAGGGGGAGCAGAGACCCAGTACTTC. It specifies CASSLYSGGAETQYF.

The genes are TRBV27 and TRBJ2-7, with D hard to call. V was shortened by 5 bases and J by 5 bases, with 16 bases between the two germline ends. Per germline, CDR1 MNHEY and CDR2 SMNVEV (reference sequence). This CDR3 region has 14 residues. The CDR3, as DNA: TGTGCCAGCAGTCGAACCCAGGCTGCCCACGAGCAGTACTTC. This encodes CASSRTQAAHEQYF.

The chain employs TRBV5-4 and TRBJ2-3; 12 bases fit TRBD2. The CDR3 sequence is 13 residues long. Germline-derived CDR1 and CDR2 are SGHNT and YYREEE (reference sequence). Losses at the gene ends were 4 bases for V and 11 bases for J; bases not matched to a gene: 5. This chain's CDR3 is CASSHQGLAGQYF. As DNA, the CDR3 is TGTGCCAGCAGCCATCAGGGACTAGCGGGGCAGTATTTT.

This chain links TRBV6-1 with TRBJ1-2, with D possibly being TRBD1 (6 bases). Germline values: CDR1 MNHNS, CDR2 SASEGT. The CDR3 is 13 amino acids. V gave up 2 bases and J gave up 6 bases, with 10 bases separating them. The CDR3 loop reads CASSERGANGYTF. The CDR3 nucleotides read TGTGCCAGCAGTGAAAGGGGGGCGAATGGCTACACCTTC.

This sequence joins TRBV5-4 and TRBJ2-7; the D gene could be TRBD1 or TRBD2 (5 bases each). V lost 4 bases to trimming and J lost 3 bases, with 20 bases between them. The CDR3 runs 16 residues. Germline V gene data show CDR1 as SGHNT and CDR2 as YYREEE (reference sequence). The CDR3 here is CASSPDRGVASYEQYF. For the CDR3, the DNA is TGTGCCAGCAGCCCGGACCGAGGGGTGGCTAGCTACGAGCAGTACTTC.

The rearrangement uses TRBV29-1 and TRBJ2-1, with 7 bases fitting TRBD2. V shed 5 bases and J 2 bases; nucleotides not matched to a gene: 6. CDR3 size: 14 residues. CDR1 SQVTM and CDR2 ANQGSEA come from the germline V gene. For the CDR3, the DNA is TGCAGCGTTAAAGCGGGGTCCACCTACAATGAGCAGTTCTTC. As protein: CSVKAGSTYNEQFF.

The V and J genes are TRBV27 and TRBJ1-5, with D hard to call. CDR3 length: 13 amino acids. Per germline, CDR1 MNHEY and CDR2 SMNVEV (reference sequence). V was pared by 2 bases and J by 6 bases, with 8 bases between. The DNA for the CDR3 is TGTGCCAGCAGTTTAGAAAAAAGTCAGCCCCAGCATTTT. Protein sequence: CASSLEKSQPQHF.

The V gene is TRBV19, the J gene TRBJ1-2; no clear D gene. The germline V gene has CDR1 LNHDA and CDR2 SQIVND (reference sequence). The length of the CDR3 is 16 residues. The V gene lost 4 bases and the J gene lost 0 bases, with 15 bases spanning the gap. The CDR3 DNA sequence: TGTGCCAGTAGTAAGGCGATCACAACAGCTAACTATGGCTACACCTTC. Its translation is CASSKAITTANYGYTF.

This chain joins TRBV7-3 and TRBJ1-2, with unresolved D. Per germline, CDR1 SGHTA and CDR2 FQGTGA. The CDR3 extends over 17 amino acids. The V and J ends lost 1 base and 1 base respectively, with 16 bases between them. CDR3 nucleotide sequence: TGTGCCAGCAGCTTAAGTCCCGACCCAGACCGTAACTATGGCTACACCTTC. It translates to CASSLSPDPDRNYGYTF. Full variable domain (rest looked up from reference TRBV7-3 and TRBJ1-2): GAGVSQTPSNKVTEKGKYVELRCDPISGHTALYWYRQSLGQGPEFLIYFQGTGAADDSGLPNDRFFAVRPEGSVSTLKIQRTERGDSAVYLCASSLSPDPDRNYGYTFGSGTRLTVV.

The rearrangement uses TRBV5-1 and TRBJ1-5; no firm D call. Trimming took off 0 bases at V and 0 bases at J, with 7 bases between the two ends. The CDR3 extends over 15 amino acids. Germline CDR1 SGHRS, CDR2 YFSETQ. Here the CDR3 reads CASSLDRTSNQPQHF. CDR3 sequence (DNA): TGCGCCAGCAGCTTGGATAGGACTAGCAATCAGCCCCAGCATTTT.

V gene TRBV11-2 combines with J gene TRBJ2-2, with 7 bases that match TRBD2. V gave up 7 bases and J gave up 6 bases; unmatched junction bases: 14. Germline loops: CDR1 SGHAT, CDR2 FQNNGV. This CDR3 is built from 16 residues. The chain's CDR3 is CASTERRGTRSGELFF. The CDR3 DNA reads TGTGCCAGCACCGAAAGGCGGGGGACGAGGTCCGGGGAGCTGTTTTTT.

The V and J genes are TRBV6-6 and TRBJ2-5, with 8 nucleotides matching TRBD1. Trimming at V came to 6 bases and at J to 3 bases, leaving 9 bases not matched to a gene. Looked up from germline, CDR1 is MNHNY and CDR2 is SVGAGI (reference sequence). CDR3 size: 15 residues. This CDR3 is CASSGDRGREETQYF. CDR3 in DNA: TGTGCCAGCAGCGGTGACAGGGGCCGGGAAGAGACCCAGTACTTC.

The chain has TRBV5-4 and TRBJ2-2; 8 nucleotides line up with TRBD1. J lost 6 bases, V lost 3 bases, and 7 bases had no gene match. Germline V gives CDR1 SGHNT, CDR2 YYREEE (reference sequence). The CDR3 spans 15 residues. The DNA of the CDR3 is TGTGCCAGCAGCTCCAGGGGGCTCCCCGCCGGGGAGCTGTTTTTT. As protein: CASSSRGLPAGELFF.

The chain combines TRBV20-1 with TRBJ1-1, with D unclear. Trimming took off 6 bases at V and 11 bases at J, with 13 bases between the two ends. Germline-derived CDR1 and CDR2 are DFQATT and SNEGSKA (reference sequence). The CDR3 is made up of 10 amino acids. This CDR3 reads CSARTEYAFF. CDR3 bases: TGCAGTGCCCGGACCGAGTACGCTTTCTTT.

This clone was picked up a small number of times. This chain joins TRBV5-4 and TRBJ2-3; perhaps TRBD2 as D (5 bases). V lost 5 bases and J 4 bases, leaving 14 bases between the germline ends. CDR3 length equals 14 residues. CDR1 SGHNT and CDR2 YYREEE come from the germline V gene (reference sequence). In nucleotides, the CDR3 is TGTGCCAGCAGTCAAGGAGAGGGTTCAGATACGCAGTATTTT. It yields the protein CASSQGEGSDTQYF.

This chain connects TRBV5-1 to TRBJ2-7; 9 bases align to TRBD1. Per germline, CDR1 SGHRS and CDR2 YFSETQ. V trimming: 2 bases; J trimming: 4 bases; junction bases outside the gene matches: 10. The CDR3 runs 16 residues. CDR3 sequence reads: CASSFDPGTGQYEQYF. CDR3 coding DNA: TGCGCCAGCAGCTTTGACCCCGGGACAGGGCAGTACGAGCAGTACTTC.

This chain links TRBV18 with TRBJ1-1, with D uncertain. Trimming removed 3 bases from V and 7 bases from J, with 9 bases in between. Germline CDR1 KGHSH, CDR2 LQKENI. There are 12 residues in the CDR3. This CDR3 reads CASSPSGIEAFF. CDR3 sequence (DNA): TGTGCCAGCTCACCTTCGGGGATTGAAGCTTTCTTT. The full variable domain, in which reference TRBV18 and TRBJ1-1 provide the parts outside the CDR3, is NAGVMQNPRHLVRRRGQEARLRCSPMKGHSHVYWYRQLPEEGLKFMVYLQKENIIDESGMPKERFSAEFPKEGPSILRIQQVVRGDSAAYFCASSPSGIEAFFGQGTRLTVV.

The CDR3 nucleotides read TGTGCCACCAGCATCTGGGGGCCGTACGAGCAGTACTTC. This sequence encodes CATSIWGPYEQYF. The chain recombines TRBV15 with TRBJ2-7; possibly TRBD1 for D (6 bases). Trimming stripped 4 bases from V and 4 bases from J, with 11 bases between. This CDR3 is 13 amino acids long. Germline-derived CDR1 and CDR2 are LNHNV and YYDKDF (reference sequence). Full variable domain (remainder filled in from reference TRBV15 and TRBJ2-7): DAMVIQNPRYQVTQFGKPVTLSCSQTLNHNVMYWYQQKSSQAPKLLFHYYDKDFNNEADTPDNFQSRRPNTSFCFLDIRSPGLGDTAMYLCATSIWGPYEQYFGPGTRLTVT.

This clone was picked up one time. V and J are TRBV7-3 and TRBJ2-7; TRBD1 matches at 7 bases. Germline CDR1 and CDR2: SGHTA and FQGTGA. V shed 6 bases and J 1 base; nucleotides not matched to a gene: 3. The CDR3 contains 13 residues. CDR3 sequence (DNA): TGTGCCAGCAGTCGGACAGGATCCTACGAGCAGTACTTC. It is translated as CASSRTGSYEQYF.

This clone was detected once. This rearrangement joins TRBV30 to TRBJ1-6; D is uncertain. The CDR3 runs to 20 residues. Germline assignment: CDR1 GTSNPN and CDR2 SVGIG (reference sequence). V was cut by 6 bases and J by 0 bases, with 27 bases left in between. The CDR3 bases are TGTGCCTGCACGAGAACAAATACCCGTGGAGCGAGCTCCTATAATTCACCCCTCCACTTT. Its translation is CACTRTNTRGASSYNSPLHF.

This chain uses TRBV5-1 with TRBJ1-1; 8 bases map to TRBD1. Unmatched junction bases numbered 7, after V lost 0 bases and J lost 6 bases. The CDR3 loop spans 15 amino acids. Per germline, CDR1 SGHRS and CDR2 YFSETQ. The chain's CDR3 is CASSLGGQGVAEAFF. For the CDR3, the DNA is TGCGCCAGCAGCTTGGGCGGACAGGGTGTCGCTGAAGCTTTCTTT. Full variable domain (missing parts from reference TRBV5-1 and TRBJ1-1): KAGVTQTPRYLIKTRGQQVTLSCSPISGHRSVSWYQQTPGQGLQFLFEYFSETQRNKGNFPGRFSGRQFSNSRSEMNVSTLELGDSALYLCASSLGGQGVAEAFFGQGTRLTVV.

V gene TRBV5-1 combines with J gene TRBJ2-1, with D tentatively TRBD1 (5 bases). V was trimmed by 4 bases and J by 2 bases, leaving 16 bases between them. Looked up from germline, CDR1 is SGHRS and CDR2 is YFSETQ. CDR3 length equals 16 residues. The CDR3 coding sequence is TGCGCCAGCAGCCCTAAACAGGATCTCACCTACAATGAGCAGTTCTTC. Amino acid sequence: CASSPKQDLTYNEQFF. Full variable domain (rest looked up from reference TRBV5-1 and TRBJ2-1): KAGVTQTPRYLIKTRGQQVTLSCSPISGHRSVSWYQQTPGQGLQFLFEYFSETQRNKGNFPGRFSGRQFSNSRSEMNVSTLELGDSALYLCASSPKQDLTYNEQFFGPGTRLTVL.

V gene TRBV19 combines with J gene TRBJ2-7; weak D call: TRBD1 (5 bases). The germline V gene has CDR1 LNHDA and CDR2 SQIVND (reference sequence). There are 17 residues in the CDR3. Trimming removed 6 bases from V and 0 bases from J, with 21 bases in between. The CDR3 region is CASRAGHGSSSSYEQYF. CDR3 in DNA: TGTGCCAGTAGGGCCGGACACGGATCTTCTAGCTCCTACGAGCAGTACTTC. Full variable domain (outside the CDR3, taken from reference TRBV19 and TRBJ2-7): DGGITQSPKYLFRKEGQNVTLSCEQNLNHDAMYWYRQDPGQGLRLIYYSQIVNDFQKGDIAEGYSVSREKKESFPLTVTSAQKNPTAFYLCASRAGHGSSSSYEQYFGPGTRLTVT.

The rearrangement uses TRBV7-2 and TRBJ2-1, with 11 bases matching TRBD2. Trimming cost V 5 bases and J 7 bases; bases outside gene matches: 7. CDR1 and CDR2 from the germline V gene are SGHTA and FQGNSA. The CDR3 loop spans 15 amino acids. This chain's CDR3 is CASSRLAGRKNEQFF. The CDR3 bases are TGTGCCAGCAGCCGACTAGCGGGGAGAAAGAATGAGCAGTTCTTC.

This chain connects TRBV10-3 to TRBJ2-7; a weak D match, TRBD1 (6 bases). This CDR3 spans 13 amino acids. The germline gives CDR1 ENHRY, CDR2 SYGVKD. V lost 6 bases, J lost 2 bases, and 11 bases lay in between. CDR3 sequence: CAIRGDKTYEQYF. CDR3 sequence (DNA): TGTGCCATCAGGGGGGACAAGACCTACGAGCAGTACTTC.

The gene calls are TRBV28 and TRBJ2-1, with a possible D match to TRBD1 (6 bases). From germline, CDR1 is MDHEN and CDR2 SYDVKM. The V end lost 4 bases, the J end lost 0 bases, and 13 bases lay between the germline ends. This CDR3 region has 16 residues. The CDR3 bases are TGTGCCAGCAGTTGGGCAGGGGCCCGCTCCTACAATGAGCAGTTCTTC. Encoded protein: CASSWAGARSYNEQFF. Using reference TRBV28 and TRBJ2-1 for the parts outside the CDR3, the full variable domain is DVKVTQSSRYLVKRTGEKVFLECVQDMDHENMFWYRQDPGLGLRLIYFSYDVKMKEKGDIPEGYSVSREKKERFSLILESASTNQTSMYLCASSWAGARSYNEQFFGPGTRLTVL.